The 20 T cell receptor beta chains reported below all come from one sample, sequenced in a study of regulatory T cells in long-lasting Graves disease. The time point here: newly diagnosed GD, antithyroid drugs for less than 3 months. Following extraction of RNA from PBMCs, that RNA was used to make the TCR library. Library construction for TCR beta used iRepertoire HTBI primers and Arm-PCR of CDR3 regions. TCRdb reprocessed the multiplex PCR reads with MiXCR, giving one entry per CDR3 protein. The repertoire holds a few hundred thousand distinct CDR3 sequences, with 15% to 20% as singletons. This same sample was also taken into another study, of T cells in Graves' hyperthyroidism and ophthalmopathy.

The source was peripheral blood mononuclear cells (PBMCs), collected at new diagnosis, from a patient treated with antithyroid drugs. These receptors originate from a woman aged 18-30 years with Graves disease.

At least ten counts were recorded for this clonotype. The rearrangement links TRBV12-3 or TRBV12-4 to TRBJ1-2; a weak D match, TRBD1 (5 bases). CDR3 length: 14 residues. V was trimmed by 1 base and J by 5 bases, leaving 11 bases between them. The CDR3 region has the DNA TGTGCCAGCAGTTTAGGAATAAGGGGATATGGCTACACCTTC. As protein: CASSLGIRGYGYTF.

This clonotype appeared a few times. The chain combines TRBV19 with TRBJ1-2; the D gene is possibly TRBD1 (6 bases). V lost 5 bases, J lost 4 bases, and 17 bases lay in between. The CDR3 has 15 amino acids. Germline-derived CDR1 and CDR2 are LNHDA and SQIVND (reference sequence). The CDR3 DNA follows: TGTGCCAGTAGTCCTACAGGGCTTAATCCCTATGGCTACACCTTC. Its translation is CASSPTGLNPYGYTF.

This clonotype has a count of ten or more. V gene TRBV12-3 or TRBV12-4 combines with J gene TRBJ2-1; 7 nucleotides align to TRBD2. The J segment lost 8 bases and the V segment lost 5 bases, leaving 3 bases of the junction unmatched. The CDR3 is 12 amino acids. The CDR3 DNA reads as TGTGCCAGCAGTGGTGGGGGGGATGAGCAGTTCTTC. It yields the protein CASSGGGDEQFF.

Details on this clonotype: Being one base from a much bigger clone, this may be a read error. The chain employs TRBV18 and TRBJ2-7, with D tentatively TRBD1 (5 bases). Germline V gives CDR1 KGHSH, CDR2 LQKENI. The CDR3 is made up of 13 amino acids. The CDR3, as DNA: TGTGCCGGCTCATCGGACAACTCCTACGAGCAGTACTTC. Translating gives CAGSSDNSYEQYF.

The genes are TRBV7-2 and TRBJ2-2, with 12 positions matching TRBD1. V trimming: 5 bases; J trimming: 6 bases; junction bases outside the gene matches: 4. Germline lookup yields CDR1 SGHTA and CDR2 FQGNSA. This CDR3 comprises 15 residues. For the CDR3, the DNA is TGTGCCAGCAGCCCCGGGACAGGGGGCTCCGGGGAGCTGTTTTTT. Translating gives CASSPGTGGSGELFF.

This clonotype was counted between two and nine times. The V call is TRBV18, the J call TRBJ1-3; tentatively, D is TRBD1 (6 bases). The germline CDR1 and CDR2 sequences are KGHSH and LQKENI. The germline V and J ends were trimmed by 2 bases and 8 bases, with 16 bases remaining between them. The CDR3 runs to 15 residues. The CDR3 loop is CASSPSSGARDTIYF. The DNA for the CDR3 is TGTGCCAGCTCACCATCGTCGGGGGCGCGGGACACCATATATTTT.

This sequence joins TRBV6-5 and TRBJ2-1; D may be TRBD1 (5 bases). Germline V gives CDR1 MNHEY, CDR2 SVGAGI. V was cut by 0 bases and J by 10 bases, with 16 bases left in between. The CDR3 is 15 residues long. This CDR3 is CASSYSAQTAAEQFF. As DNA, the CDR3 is TGTGCCAGCAGTTACTCTGCGCAGACAGCCGCAGAGCAGTTCTTC.

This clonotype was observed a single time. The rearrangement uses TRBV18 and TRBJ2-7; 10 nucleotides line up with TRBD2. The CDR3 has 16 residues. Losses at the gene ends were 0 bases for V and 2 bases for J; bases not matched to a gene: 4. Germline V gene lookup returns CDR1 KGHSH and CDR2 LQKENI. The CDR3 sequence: CASSPPSGLATYEQYF. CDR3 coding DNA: TGTGCCAGCTCACCACCCTCGGGACTAGCGACCTACGAGCAGTACTTC. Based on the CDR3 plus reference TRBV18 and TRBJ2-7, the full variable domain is NAGVMQNPRHLVRRRGQEARLRCSPMKGHSHVYWYRQLPEEGLKFMVYLQKENIIDESGMPKERFSAEFPKEGPSILRIQQVVRGDSAAYFCASSPPSGLATYEQYFGPGTRLTVT.

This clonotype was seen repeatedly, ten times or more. CDR3 DNA: TGCGCCAGCAGCTTGTTTGTTGGGACAGATACGCAGTATTTT. This encodes CASSLFVGTDTQYF. The genes are TRBV5-1 and TRBJ2-3; D is uncertain. Trimming removed 1 base at V and 3 bases at J, with 9 bases between. This CDR3 contains 14 residues. Germline CDR1 and CDR2: SGHRS and YFSETQ.

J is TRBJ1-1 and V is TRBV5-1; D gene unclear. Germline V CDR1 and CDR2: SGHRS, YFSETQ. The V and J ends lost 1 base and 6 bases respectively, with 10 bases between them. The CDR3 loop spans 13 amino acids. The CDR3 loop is CASSLKGGSEAFF. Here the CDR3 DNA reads TGCGCCAGCAGCTTGAAGGGAGGATCTGAAGCTTTCTTT.

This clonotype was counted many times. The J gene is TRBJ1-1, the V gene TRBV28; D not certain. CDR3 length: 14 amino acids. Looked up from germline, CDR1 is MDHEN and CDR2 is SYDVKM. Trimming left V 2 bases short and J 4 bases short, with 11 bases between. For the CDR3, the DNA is TGTGCCAGCAGTTTAAATGGACGAAGCACTGAAGCTTTCTTT. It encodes CASSLNGRSTEAFF.

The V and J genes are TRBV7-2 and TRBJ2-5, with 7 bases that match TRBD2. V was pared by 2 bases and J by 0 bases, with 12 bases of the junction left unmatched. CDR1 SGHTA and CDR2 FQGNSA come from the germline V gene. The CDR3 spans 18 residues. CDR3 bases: TGTGCCAGCAGCTTACGGGTGTCTAGCGGAGCCTACCAAGAGACCCAGTACTTC. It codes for CASSLRVSSGAYQETQYF.

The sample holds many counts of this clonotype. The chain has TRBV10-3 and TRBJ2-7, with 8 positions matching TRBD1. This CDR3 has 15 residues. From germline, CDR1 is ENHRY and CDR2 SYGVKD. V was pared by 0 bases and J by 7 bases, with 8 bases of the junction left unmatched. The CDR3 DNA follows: TGTGCCATCAGTGAGTCGTTAGGACAGGGAGAGGAGCAGTACTTC. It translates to CAISESLGQGEEQYF.

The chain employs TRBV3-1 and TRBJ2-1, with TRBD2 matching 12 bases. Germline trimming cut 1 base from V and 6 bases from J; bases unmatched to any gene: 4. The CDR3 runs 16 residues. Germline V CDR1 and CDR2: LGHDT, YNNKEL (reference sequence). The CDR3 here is CASSQAPSGRGNEQFF. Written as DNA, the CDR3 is TGTGCCAGCAGCCAAGCTCCTAGCGGGAGGGGCAATGAGCAGTTCTTC.

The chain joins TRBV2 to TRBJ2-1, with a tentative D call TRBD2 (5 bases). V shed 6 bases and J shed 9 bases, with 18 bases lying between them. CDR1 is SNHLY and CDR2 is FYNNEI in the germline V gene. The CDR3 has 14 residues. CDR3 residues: CASSGRTRGGEQFF. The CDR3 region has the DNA TGTGCCAGCAGCGGCAGGACTCGCGGAGGTGAGCAGTTCTTC.

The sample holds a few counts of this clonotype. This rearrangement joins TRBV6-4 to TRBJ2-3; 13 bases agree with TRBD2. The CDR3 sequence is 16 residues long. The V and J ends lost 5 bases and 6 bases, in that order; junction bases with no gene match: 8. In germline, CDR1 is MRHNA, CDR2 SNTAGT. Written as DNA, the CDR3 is TGTGCCAGCAGTCATTCCGGGACTAGCGGGACCGATACGCAGTATTTT. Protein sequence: CASSHSGTSGTDTQYF.

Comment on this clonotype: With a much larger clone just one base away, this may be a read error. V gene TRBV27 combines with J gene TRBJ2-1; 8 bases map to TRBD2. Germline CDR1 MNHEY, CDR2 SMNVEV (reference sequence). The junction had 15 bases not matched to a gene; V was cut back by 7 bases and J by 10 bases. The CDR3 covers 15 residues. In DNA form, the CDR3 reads TGTGCCAGCACCTCCCAGCGGGAGTGGGGCCTCGAGCAGTTCTTC. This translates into CASTSQREWGLEQFF.

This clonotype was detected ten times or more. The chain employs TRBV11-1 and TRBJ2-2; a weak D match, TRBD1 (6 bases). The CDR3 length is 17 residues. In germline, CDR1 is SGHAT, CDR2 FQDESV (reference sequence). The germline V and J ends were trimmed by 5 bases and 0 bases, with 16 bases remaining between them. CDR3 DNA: TGTGCCAGCAGCAGGCGGCAGGGGACGTCGAACACCGGGGAGCTGTTTTTT. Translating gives CASSRRQGTSNTGELFF.

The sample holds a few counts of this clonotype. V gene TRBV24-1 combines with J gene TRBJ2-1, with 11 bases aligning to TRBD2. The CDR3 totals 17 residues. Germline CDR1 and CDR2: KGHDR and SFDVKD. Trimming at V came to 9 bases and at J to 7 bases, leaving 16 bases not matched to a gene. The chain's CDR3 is CATGGLAGGTTGNEQFF. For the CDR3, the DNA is TGTGCCACCGGGGGTCTAGCGGGAGGAACTACGGGTAATGAGCAGTTCTTC.

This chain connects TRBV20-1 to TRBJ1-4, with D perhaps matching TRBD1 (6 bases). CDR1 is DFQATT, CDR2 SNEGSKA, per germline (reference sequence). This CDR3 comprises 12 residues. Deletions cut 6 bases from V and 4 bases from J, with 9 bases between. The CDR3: CSATGFNEKLFF. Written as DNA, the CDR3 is TGCAGTGCGACAGGTTTTAATGAAAAACTGTTTTTT.